The rows below give T cell receptor beta chains drawn from one sample of a study of T cells of healthy individuals. In TCRdb, the 5' RACE reads were re-called with MiXCR into one record per CDR3 protein. This sample carries 50,000 to 55,000 distinct CDR3 sequences, approximately 15% of them seen once, and the ten largest clones take roughly 15%. The receptors here all came from a human donor in good health. Both conserved end residues are part of each CDR3. A D gene is named only where the DNA matches it firmly. Expanded clones are given a class, and other clones once, few, many or no size at all.

v_gene	d_gene	abundance	j_gene	CDR3nt	CDR3aa
TRBV12-3/TRBV12-4	-	many	TRBJ1-2	TGTGCCAGCAGTTTACTGGGGGCAGAGGGCTACACCTTC	CASSLLGAEGYTF
TRBV4-3	-	few	TRBJ2-1	TGCGCCAGCAGCCGGGAGACCGGCCGCGGGAATGAGCAGTTCTTC	CASSRETGRGNEQFF
TRBV2	-	few	TRBJ1-1	TGTGCCAGCAGTGAAAACAGCCTCGTTTTAGGGACTGAAGCTTTCTTT	CASSENSLVLGTEAFF
TRBV6-2/TRBV6-3	-	-	TRBJ1-2	TGTGCCAGCAGACGTCCCGGGACGGATTATGGCTACACCTTC	CASRRPGTDYGYTF
TRBV4-1	-	many	TRBJ2-4	TGCGCCAGCAGCCAACCGACAGAGACAATGGCCAAAAACATTCAGTACTTC	CASSQPTETMAKNIQYF
TRBV6-2/TRBV6-3	-	-	TRBJ2-1	TGTGCCAGCAGTCCCCCCGACAGCTCCTACAATGAGCAGTTCTTC	CASSPPDSSYNEQFF
TRBV7-8	TRBD1	many	TRBJ2-7	TGTGCCAGCAGCTTAGCAGACAGGGACGAGCAGTACTTC	CASSLADRDEQYF
TRBV29-1	TRBD2	many	TRBJ2-7	TGCAGCGTAGACCCACTAGCGGGGAGAACCTACGAGCAGTACTTC	CSVDPLAGRTYEQYF
TRBV12-5	-	few	TRBJ2-2	TGTGCTACCCAGAGGTCCGGGCAGGGGGGTAACACCGGGGAGCTGTTTTTT	CATQRSGQGGNTGELFF
TRBV10-3	-	-	TRBJ2-7	TGTGCCATCAGTGAGAAACAGGGAGGGTGGGAGCAGTACTTC	CAISEKQGGWEQYF
TRBV5-6	-	many	TRBJ2-7	TGTGCCAGCCTTATAGCGGGACAGGGTCGATACGAGCAGTACTTC	CASLIAGQGRYEQYF
TRBV14	-	many	TRBJ2-1	TGTGCCAGCAGCCAAGATACCAGCCCCTACAATGAGCAGTTCTTC	CASSQDTSPYNEQFF
TRBV5-1	TRBD2	few	TRBJ2-5	TGCGCCAGCAGTTTAGCGGGAGCGGATCGAGAGACCCAGTACTTC	CASSLAGADRETQYF
TRBV19	-	many	TRBJ2-2	TGTGCCAGTAGTATAGTGGAGGGACAGAACACCGGGGAGCTGTTTTTT	CASSIVEGQNTGELFF
TRBV20-1	-	many	TRBJ1-6	TGCAGTGCTAGAGGCCCAGATAATTCACCCCTCCACTTT	CSARGPDNSPLHF
TRBV7-2	-	many	TRBJ2-3	TGTGCCAGCAGCCCTCGGGGACTCCGGACTACTAGCACAGATACGCAGTATTTT	CASSPRGLRTTSTDTQYF
TRBV7-8	-	many	TRBJ2-3	TGTGCCAGCAGCTTAGACGGGGACACTGCTAGCACAGATACGCAGTATTTT	CASSLDGDTASTDTQYF
TRBV20-1	-	-	TRBJ2-3	TGCAGTGCTAGTGGTGGAGTCCTCAGCACAGATACGCAGTATTTT	CSASGGVLSTDTQYF
TRBV20-1	TRBD1	-	TRBJ2-1	TGCAGTGCTAGACTCTCCGGGACAGGGTTCGGAGGTGAGCAGTTCTTC	CSARLSGTGFGGEQFF
TRBV21-1	-	few	TRBJ1-1	TGTGCCAGCAGCAGCAGAACAGGGAGGTTGCGCACTGAAGCTTTCTTT	CASSSRTGRLRTEAFF
TRBV9	-	many	TRBJ1-1	TGTGCCAGCAGCGTGGACGGGGGATCGGACACTGAAGCTTTCTTT	CASSVDGGSDTEAFF
TRBV5-1	-	few	TRBJ1-3	TGCGCCAGCAGCTTGGCTACAGTCTCTGGAAACACCATATATTTT	CASSLATVSGNTIYF
TRBV2	-	-	TRBJ2-5	TGTGCCAGCAGTCCTAAGGCGACCCAGTACTTC	CASSPKATQYF
TRBV24-1	-	-	TRBJ1-2	TGTGCCACCAGTGTGGGAAGTGAGGGGGAGATCTATGGCTACAACTTC	CATSVGSEGEIYGYNF
TRBV9	TRBD1	many	TRBJ1-5	TGTGCCAGCAGCGACCGGGACAGCCGCCAGCCCCAGCATTTT	CASSDRDSRQPQHF
TRBV7-9	-	few	TRBJ1-5	TGTGCCAGCAGCTTACCCCCTGAGGTGGGACAGCCCCAGCATTTT	CASSLPPEVGQPQHF
TRBV24-1	TRBD1	few	TRBJ2-5	TGTGCCACGGCCGCAGTACAGGGGGCCGAGACCCAGTACTTC	CATAAVQGAETQYF
TRBV7-3	TRBD2	-	TRBJ2-3	TGTGCCAGCAGCTTAACGCTTCTAGCGGGAGGCACAGATACGCAGTATTTT	CASSLTLLAGGTDTQYF
TRBV7-2	-	many	TRBJ2-3	TGTGCCAGCAGCTTAGATCCAGGGGCTCCCTCCACAGATACGCAGTATTTT	CASSLDPGAPSTDTQYF
TRBV2	TRBD2	few	TRBJ2-2	TGTGCCAGCAGTTCTAGCGGGGGGGCAGGCGCCGGGGAGCTGTTTTTT	CASSSSGGAGAGELFF
TRBV11-3	TRBD2	-	TRBJ2-3	TGTGCCAGCAGCTTATCTGGCGGGGGGGCCCCAGATACGCAGTATTTT	CASSLSGGGAPDTQYF
TRBV20-1	-	-	TRBJ2-5	TGCAGTGCTAGAGATCCGGGCTCTTTAGAGACCCAGTACTTC	CSARDPGSLETQYF
TRBV20-1	-	-	TRBJ2-5	TGCAGTGCTAGAGATGCGCCTCTACGAGAGACCCAGTACTTC	CSARDAPLRETQYF
TRBV28	-	-	TRBJ1-1	TGTGCCAGCAGTTCCCTGAGGGAGGGCAGTGCGAACACTGAAGCTTTCTTT	CASSSLREGSANTEAFF
TRBV6-5	TRBD1	-	TRBJ2-5	TGTGCCAGCAGTTCCGGACAGGCCCTGACTTCAGCGACCCAGTACTTC	CASSSGQALTSATQYF
TRBV9	-	many	TRBJ2-7	TGTGCCAGCAGCGTAGGTGGTAGCGGCTCCTACGAGCAGTACTTC	CASSVGGSGSYEQYF